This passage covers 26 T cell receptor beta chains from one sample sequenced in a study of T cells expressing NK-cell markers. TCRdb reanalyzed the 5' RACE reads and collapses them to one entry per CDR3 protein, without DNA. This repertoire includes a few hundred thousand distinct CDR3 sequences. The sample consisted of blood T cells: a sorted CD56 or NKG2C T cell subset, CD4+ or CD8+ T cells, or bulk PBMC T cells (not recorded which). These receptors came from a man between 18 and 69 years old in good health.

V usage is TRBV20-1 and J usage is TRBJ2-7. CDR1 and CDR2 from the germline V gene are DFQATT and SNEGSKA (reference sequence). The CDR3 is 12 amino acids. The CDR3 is CSARGVAYEQYF.

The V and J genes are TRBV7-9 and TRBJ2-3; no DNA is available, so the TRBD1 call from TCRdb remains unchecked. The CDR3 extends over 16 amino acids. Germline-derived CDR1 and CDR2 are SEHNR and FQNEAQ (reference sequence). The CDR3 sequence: CASSLARGTSTDTQYF. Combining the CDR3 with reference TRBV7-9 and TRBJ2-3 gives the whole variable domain DTGVSQNPRHKITKRGQNVTFRCDPISEHNRLYWYRQTLGQGPEFLTYFQNEAQLEKSRLLSDRFSAERPKGSFSTLEIQRTEQGDSAMYLCASSLARGTSTDTQYFGPGTRLTVL.

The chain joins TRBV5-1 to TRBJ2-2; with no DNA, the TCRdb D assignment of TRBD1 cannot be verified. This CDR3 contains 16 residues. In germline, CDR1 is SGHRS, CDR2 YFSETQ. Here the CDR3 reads CASTPRRDGNTGELFF.

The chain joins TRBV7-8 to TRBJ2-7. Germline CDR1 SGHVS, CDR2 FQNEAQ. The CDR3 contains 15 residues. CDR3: CASSLLWGSSYEQYF.

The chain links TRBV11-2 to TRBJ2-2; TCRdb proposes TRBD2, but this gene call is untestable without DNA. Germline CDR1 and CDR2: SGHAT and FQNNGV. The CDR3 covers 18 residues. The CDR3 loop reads CASSSPTGLAGGDGELFF.

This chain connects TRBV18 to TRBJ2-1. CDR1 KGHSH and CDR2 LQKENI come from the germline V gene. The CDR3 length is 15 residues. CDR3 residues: CASSRTGGADNEQFF.

The CDR3 spells CASSLLSYTEAFF. The V call is TRBV12-3 or TRBV12-4, the J call TRBJ1-1. The CDR3 has 13 amino acids.

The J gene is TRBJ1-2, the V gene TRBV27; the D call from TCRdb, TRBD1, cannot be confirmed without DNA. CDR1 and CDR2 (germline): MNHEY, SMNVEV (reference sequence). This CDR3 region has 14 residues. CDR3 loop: CASLPSGTVDGYTF.

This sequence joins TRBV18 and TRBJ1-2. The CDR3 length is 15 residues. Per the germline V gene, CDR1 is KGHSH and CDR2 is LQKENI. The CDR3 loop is CASSPQGVKGYGYTF.

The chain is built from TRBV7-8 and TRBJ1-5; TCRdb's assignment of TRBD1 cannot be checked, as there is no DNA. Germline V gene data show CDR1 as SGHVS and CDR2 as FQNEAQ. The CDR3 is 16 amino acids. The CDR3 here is CASSFKGGAVGQPQHF.

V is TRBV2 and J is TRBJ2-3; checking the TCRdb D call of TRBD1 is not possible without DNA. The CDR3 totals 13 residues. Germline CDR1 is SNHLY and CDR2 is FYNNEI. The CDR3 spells CASRTTTRDTQYF.

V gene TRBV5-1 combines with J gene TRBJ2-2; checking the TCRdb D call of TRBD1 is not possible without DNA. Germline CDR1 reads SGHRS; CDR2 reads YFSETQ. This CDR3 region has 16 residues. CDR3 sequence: CASSVDSFKVTGELFF.

CDR3 amino acids: CSAGAGVGGAAKNIQYF. V is TRBV20-1 and J is TRBJ2-4; lacking DNA, the TRBD1 call made by TCRdb goes unchecked. CDR3 length: 17 amino acids. Germline CDR1 is DFQATT and CDR2 is SNEGSKA (reference sequence).

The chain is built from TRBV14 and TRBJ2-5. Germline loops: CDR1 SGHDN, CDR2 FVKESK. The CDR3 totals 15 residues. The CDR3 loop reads CASSQAASRRETQYF.

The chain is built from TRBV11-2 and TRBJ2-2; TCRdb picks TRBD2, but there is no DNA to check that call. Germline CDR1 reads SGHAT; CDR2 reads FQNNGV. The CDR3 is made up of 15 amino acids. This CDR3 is CASSPHRGGAGELFF.

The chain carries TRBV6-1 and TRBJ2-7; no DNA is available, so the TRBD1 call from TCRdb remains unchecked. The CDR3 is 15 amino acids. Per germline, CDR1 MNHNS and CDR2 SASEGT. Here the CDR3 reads CASSVEGGRSYEQYF.

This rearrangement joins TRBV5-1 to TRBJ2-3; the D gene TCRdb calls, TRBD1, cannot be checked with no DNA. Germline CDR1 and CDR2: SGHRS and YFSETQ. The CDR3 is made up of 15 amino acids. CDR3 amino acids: CASSFRGQGSDTQYF.

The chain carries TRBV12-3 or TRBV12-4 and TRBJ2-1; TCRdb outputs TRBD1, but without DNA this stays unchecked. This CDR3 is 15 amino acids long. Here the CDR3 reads CASSSPGRNRNEQFF.

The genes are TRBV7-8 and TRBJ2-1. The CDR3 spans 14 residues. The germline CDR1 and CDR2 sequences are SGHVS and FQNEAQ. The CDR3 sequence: CASSARLLYNEQFF. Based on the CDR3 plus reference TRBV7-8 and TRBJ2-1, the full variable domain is GAGVSQSPRYKVAKRGQDVALRCDPISGHVSLFWYQQALGQGPEFLTYFQNEAQLDKSGLPSDRFFAERPEGSVSTLKIQRTQQEDSAVYLCASSARLLYNEQFFGPGTRLTVL.

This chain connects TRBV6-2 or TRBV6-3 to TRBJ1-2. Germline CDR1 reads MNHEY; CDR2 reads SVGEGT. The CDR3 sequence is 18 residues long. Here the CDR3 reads CASSYADAPFGANYGYTF.

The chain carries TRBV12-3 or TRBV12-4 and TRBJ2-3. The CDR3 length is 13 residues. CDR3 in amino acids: CASDSTNTDTQYF.

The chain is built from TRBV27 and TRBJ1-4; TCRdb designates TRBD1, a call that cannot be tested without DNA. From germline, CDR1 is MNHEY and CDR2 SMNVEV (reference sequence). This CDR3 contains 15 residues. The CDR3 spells CASAVRTGGREKLFF.

The CDR3: CASARGLADYNEQFF. V is TRBV5-1 and J is TRBJ2-1; without DNA, the TCRdb call of TRBD2 cannot be checked. This CDR3 region has 15 residues. Germline lookup yields CDR1 SGHRS and CDR2 YFSETQ.

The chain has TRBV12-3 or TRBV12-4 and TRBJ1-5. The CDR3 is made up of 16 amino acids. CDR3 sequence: CASSRTGVLSNQPQHF.

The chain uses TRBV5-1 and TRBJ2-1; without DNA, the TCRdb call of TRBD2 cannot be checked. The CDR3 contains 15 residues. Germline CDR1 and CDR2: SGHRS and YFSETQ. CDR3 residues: CASRLTSGDYNEQFF.

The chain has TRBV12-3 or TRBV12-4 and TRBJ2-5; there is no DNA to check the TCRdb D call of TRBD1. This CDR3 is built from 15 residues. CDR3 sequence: CASSLSGGAPGTQYF.